This T cell receptor beta chain was obtained from a study of cytomegalovirus exposure and HLA in healthy donors. Looking at the study overall: Earlier, fewer than 130 million unique TCR beta sequences were recovered from about 179 million T cells by an analysis.

The primer mix had 60 Vbeta and 13 Jbeta primers. Using immunoSEQ multiplex PCR, the repertoire was profiled, and TCRdb retains in-frame clones only, with some absent. This table has around 110,000 clones, 75% to 85% appearing once. The V gene's germline CDR1 is GTSNPN and CDR2 SVGIG (reference sequence). This CDR3 is built from 13 residues. J was trimmed by 5 bases and V by 0 bases; bases with no gene match: 1. General study results and limits: Later analysis demonstrated an association between a missense DCLRE1C variant and TCR beta V- and J-gene trimming. Relative to equally common others, HLA-associated TCR beta chains showed greater clonal expansion in a later analysis.

As to this clone: Antigen specificity is unknown.

Sequencing was performed on PBMCs. V and J are TRBV30 and TRBJ2-5, with 9 bases identical to TRBD1. The TCR comes from a man between 50 and 59 years old in good health and CMV-seronegative. The CDR3: CAWSVGTGETQYF. In nucleotides, the CDR3 is TGTGCCTGGAGTGTAGGGACAGGGGAGACCCAGTACTTC.